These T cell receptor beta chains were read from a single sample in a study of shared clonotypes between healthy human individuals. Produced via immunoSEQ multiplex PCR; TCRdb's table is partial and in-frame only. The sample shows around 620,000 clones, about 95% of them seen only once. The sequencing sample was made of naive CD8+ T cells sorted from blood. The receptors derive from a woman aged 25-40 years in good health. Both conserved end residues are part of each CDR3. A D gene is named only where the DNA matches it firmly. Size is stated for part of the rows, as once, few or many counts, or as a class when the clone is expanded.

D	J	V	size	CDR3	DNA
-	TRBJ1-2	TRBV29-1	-	CSVRGHPNYGYTF	TGCAGCGTGAGGGGACATCCTAACTATGGCTACACCTTC
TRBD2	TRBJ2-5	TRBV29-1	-	CSARTSEIHQETQYF	TGCAGCGCCCGAACTAGCGAGATACACCAAGAGACCCAGTACTTC
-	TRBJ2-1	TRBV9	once	CASSVEETDYNEQFF	TGTGCCAGCAGCGTAGAGGAGACAGACTACAATGAGCAGTTCTTC
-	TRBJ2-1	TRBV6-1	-	CATLSINEQFF	TGTGCCACCCTTAGTATCAATGAGCAGTTCTTC
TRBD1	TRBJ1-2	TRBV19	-	CASSISRGLGGYTF	TGTGCCAGTAGTATTTCCAGGGGGCTTGGTGGCTACACCTTC
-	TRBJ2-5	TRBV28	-	CASSKGPGRAETQYF	TGTGCCAGCAGCAAGGGTCCTGGGAGAGCGGAGACCCAGTACTTC
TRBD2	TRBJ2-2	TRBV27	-	CASSFPTSGDGELFF	TGTGCCAGCAGTTTCCCGACTAGCGGAGACGGGGAGCTGTTTTTT
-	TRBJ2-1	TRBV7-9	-	CASSPDLGSGEQFF	TGTGCCAGCAGCCCCGACCTAGGATCGGGTGAGCAGTTCTTC
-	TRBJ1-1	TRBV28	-	CASSFWGDGTEAFF	TGTGCCAGCAGTTTTTGGGGAGATGGGACTGAAGCTTTCTTT
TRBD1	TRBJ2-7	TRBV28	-	CASSFWMDRSYEQYF	TGTGCCAGCAGTTTCTGGATGGACAGGAGCTACGAGCAGTACTTC
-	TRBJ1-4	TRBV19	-	CASSPTWVGAVEKLFF	TGTGCCAGTAGTCCAACTTGGGTGGGGGCCGTGGAAAAACTGTTTTTT
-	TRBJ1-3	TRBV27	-	CASSLEGTGNTIYF	TGTGCCAGCAGTTTAGAGGGAACTGGAAACACCATATATTTT
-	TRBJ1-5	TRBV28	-	CASSLFNAEDQPQHF	TGTGCCAGCAGTTTATTTAACGCTGAAGATCAGCCCCAGCATTTT
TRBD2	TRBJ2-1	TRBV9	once	CASSAEGLAAYNEQFF	TGTGCCAGCAGCGCTGAGGGTCTAGCGGCTTACAATGAGCAGTTCTTC
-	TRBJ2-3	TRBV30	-	CAWSLSVSTDTQYF	TGTGCCTGGAGTCTGTCGGTCAGCACAGATACGCAGTATTTT
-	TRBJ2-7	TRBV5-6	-	CASSPQGSEQYF	TGTGCCAGCAGCCCTCAGGGGAGCGAGCAGTACTTC
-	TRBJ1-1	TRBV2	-	CASSTTKSGKNTEAFF	TGTGCCAGCAGTACTACTAAATCCGGTAAGAACACTGAAGCTTTCTTT
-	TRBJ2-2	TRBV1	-	CTSSRRGRWTGELFF	TGCACCAGCAGCCGTCGGGGCCGGTGGACCGGGGAGCTGTTTTTT
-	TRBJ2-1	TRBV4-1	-	CASSPSGGLAGGNEQFF	TGCGCCAGCAGCCCGAGCGGAGGACTGGCCGGTGGCAATGAGCAGTTCTTC
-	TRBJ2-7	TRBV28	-	CASLPRGGEQYF	TGTGCCAGCCTTCCCAGGGGGGGCGAGCAGTACTTC
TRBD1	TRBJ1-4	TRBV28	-	CASSFQGTGPGEKLFF	TGTGCCAGCAGTTTTCAGGGGACAGGGCCGGGTGAAAAACTGTTTTTT
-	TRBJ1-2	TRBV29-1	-	CSVEDWQGPQTPTNYGYTF	TGCAGCGTTGAAGATTGGCAGGGGCCTCAGACGCCAACTAACTATGGCTACACCTTC
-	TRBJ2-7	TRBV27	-	CASSPEGRLHEQYF	TGTGCCAGCAGCCCAGAAGGCAGGCTCCACGAGCAGTACTTC
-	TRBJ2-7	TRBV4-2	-	CASSQVLGGSYEQYF	TGTGCCAGCAGCCAAGTATTGGGGGGCTCCTACGAGCAGTACTTC
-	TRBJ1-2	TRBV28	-	CASSFPYVLLAGYTF	TGTGCCAGCAGTTTCCCCTATGTGCTACTTGCGGGCTACACCTTC